Listed below are T cell receptor beta chains from one sample, sequenced in a study of early T cells in non-severe SARS-CoV-2 infection. Each CDR3 protein is one row after TCRdb ran MiXCR on the 5' RACE reads. The sample lists under 60,000 distinct CDR3 sequences; roughly an eighth were seen once. Material for sequencing was whole blood. These receptors all stem from an adult who was a healthcare worker with PCR-confirmed SARS-CoV-2 infection or an uninfected control (not recorded which). Each CDR3 is given with its conserved first and last residue. The D gene is left open where the match is weak. Size values are once, few and many counts, or a class for expanded clones, and some rows have none.

D gene,V gene,clone size,CDR3 length,J gene,CDR3 protein,CDR3 DNA
-,TRBV5-1,-,13,TRBJ1-1,CVSSLREYTEAFF,TGCGTCAGCAGCTTAAGGGAGTACACTGAAGCTTTCTTT
TRBD1,TRBV6-4,many,15,TRBJ2-7,CASSAGTGSFYEQYF,TGTGCCAGCAGTGCCGGGACAGGGAGCTTCTACGAGCAGTACTTC
-,TRBV7-9,many,12,TRBJ2-2,CASSLNTGELFF,TGTGCCAGCAGCTTAAACACCGGGGAGCTGTTTTTT
-,TRBV18,few,16,TRBJ1-2,CASSPSSMGRTSGYTF,TGTGCCAGCTCACCATCATCGATGGGACGTACGTCCGGCTACACCTTC
TRBD2,TRBV9,many,16,TRBJ2-5,CASSVGASGSPETQYF,TGTGCCAGCAGCGTAGGGGCTAGCGGGAGCCCAGAGACCCAGTACTTC
TRBD2,TRBV29-1,-,15,TRBJ2-7,CSVAIGTSATYEQYF,TGCAGCGTTGCAATTGGGACTAGCGCTACCTACGAGCAGTACTTC
-,TRBV21-1,many,15,TRBJ2-7,CASSKGWDDSYEQYF,TGTGCCAGCAGCAAAGGTTGGGACGACTCCTACGAGCAGTACTTC
TRBD1,TRBV29-1,-,14,TRBJ1-1,CSADRGGVNTEAFF,TGCAGCGCCGACAGGGGAGGGGTGAACACTGAAGCTTTCTTT
-,TRBV30,-,16,TRBJ1-1,CAWSADLRAGAAEAFF,TGTGCCTGGAGTGCCGACCTTAGGGCCGGGGCCGCTGAAGCTTTCTTT
TRBD1,TRBV12-3/TRBV12-4,many,13,TRBJ2-7,CASGRTGTYEQYF,TGTGCCAGCGGGAGGACAGGGACCTACGAGCAGTACTTC
-,TRBV28,-,11,TRBJ1-2,CASSFAEGYTF,TGTGCCAGCAGTTTCGCGGAAGGCTACACCTTC
-,TRBV28,-,14,TRBJ1-1,CASNPNIFNTEAFF,TGTGCCAGCAATCCTAACATTTTTAACACTGAAGCTTTCTTT
TRBD1,TRBV27,few,14,TRBJ1-1,CASSPDRANTEAFF,TGTGCCAGCAGTCCGGACAGGGCAAACACTGAAGCTTTCTTT
-,TRBV20-1,-,15,TRBJ1-1,CSARDFIVLDTEAFF,TGCAGTGCTAGGGATTTTATTGTGTTGGACACTGAAGCTTTCTTT
TRBD1,TRBV19,many,13,TRBJ1-5,CAAAGTATTPQHF,TGTGCCGCCGCCGGGACAGCCACAACACCCCAGCATTTT
-,TRBV10-3,-,12,TRBJ2-7,CAITSDLYEQYF,TGTGCCATCACCTCCGACCTCTACGAGCAGTACTTC
-,TRBV15,-,16,TRBJ2-3,CATSRRTGTGTDTQYF,TGTGCCACCAGCAGGCGAACTGGTACGGGCACAGATACGCAGTATTTT
-,TRBV3-1,few,15,TRBJ1-1,CASSQRGGSNTEAFF,TGTGCCAGCAGCCAGCGAGGGGGGTCTAACACTGAAGCTTTCTTT
-,TRBV28,few,13,TRBJ1-2,CASRPGVDYGYTF,TGTGCCAGCAGACCCGGGGTTGACTATGGCTACACCTTC
-,TRBV27,few,13,TRBJ1-2,CASSYFSDGGYTF,TGTGCCAGCAGCTACTTTTCCGACGGGGGCTACACCTTC
-,TRBV27,many,13,TRBJ2-1,CASSNTRGNEQFF,TGTGCCAGCAGTAACACCAGAGGGAATGAGCAGTTCTTC
-,TRBV29-1,few,15,TRBJ2-7,CSVVPDAKNSHEQYF,TGCAGCGTTGTTCCGGACGCAAAGAACAGCCACGAGCAGTACTTC
-,TRBV5-5,many,15,TRBJ1-6,CASSPLEGLNSPLHF,TGTGCCAGCAGCCCCCTCGAGGGGCTAAATTCACCCCTCCACTTT
-,TRBV19,many,14,TRBJ1-2,CASSIPTNAYGYTF,TGTGCCAGTAGTATTCCGACAAACGCCTATGGCTACACCTTC
TRBD1,TRBV29-1,few,14,TRBJ2-2,CSVLGQKNTGELFF,TGCAGCGTTTTGGGACAGAAGAACACCGGGGAGCTGTTTTTT
-,TRBV24-1,many,16,TRBJ2-1,CATSDPSPGQDNEQFF,TGTGCCACCAGTGATCCTTCCCCGGGGCAAGACAATGAGCAGTTCTTC
TRBD1,TRBV18,few,15,TRBJ1-5,CASSPGTGGNQPQHF,TGTGCCAGCTCCCCCGGGACAGGGGGCAATCAGCCCCAGCATTTT
-,TRBV9,-,13,TRBJ1-4,CASSPGTDEKLFF,TGTGCCAGCAGCCCAGGGACGGATGAAAAACTGTTTTTT
-,TRBV28,few,15,TRBJ1-2,CASSFSDRTNYGYTF,TGTGCCAGCAGTTTCTCTGACAGAACTAACTATGGCTACACCTTC